This paragraph reports one TCR beta chain. The antigen remains unidentified. A much larger clone lies one base from this, so it may be a read error. This sample stems from a study of tumor and adjacent non-tumor tissue in lung cancer. Study in general: Stage I to III disease affected over nine men and roughly 5 women aged about 30 to 85.

TCRbeta libraries were built with three rounds of nested PCR, modified from ARM-PCR. Using its own MiXCR run on the multiplex PCR reads, TCRdb lists one record per CDR3 protein. The data show more than 60,000 distinct CDR3 sequences, approximately 73% seen once. RNA was extracted from bulk tissue without any cell sorting. This non-tumor lung sample came from over 3 cm beyond the tumor edge. Study-level findings and limits: Tumor repertoires had a smaller top 100 clone share than normal lung. Significantly higher TCR diversity was found in tumor than normal lung.

The clonotype was recovered from a man between 60 and 75 years old with non-small cell lung cancer. What was sequenced was distant non-tumor lung tissue.

The CDR3 loop reads CSAMDGTSSYNEQFF. The CDR3, as DNA: TGCAGTGCTATGGACGGGACTTCGTCCTACAATGAGCAGTTCTTC. This chain connects TRBV20-1 to TRBJ2-1; possible D gene TRBD2, 6 bases. CDR3 size: 15 residues. The ends were cut back, 4 bases at V and 1 base at J, with 14 bases in the middle. CDR1 and CDR2 (germline): DFQATT, SNEGSKA (reference sequence).